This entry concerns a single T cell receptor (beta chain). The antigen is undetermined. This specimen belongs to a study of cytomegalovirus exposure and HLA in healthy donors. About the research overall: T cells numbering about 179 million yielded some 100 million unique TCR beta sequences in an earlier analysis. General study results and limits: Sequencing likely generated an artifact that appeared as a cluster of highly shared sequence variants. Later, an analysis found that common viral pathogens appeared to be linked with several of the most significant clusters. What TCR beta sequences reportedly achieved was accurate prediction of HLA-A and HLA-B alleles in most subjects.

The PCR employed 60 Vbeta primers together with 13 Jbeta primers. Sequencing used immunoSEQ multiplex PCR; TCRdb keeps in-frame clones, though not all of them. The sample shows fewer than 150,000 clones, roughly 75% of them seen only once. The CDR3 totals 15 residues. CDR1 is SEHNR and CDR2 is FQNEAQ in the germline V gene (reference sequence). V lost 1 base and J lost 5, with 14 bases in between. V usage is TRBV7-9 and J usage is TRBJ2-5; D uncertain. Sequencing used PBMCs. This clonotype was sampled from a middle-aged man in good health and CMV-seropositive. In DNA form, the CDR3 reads TGTGCCAGCAGCTTAGGACTGGCGGTAATCGAGACCCAGTACTTC. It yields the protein CASSLGLAVIETQYF.